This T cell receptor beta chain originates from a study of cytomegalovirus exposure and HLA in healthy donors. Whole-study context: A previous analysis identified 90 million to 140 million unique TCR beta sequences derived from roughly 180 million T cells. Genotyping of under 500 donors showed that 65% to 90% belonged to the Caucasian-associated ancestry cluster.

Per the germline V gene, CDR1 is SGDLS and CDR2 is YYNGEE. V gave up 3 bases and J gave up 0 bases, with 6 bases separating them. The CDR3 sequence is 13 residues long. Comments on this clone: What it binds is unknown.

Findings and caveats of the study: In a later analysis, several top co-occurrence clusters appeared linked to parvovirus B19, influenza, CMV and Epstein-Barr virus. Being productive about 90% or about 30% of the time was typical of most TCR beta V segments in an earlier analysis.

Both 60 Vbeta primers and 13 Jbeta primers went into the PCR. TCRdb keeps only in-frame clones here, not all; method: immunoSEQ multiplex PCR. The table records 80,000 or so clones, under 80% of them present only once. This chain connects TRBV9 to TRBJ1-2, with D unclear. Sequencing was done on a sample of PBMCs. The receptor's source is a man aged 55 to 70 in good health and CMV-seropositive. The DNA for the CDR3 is TGTGCCAGCAGCGCCGGAGCTAACTATGGCTACACCTTC. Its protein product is CASSAGANYGYTF.